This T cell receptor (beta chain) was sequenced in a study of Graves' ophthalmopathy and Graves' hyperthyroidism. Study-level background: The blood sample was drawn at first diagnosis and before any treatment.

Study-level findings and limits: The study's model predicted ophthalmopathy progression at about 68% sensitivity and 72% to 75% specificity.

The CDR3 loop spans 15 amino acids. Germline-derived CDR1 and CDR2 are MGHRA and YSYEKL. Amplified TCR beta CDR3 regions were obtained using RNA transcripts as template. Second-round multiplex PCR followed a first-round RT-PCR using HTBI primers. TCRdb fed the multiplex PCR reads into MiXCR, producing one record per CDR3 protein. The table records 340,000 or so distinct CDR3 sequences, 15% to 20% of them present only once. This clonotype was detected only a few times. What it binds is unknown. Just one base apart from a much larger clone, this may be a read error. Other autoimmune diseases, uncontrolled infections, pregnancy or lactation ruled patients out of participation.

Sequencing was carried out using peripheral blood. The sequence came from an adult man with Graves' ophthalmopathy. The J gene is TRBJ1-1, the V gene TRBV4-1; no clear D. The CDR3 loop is CVSSPLWVSGTEAFF. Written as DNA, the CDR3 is TGCGTCAGCAGCCCGTTATGGGTCTCGGGCACTGAAGCTTTCTTT.